The next 20 T cell receptor beta chains were all read from a single sample in a study of blood T cell repertoires in COVID-19. TCRdb keeps only in-frame clones here, not all; method: immunoSEQ multiplex PCR. Among more than 300,000 clones listed, about nine tenths were seen once. The specimen sequenced was PBMCs or T cells enriched from blood (not recorded which). These receptors were obtained from a woman between 25 and 40 years old who had recovered from COVID-19.

CDR3 DNA sequence: TGCGCCAGCAGCCGGGACAGCACTAGCGGGAGTTACGAGCAGTACTTC. Translating it yields CASSRDSTSGSYEQYF. The gene calls are TRBV4-1 and TRBJ2-7, with 11 bases that match TRBD2. With 4 bases clipped from V and 4 bases from J, the junction kept 9 bases outside the gene matches. CDR3 length: 16 residues. Germline CDR1 MGHRA, CDR2 YSYEKL.

This sequence joins TRBV4-2 and TRBJ2-7; TRBD2 matches 8 bases. Germline trimming cut 3 bases from V and 0 bases from J; bases unmatched to any gene: 1. The CDR3 spans 14 residues. Germline loops: CDR1 LGHNA, CDR2 YNFKEQ. DNA of the CDR3: TGTGCCAGCAGCCAGGGACTAGTCTCCTACGAGCAGTACTTC. Translation: CASSQGLVSYEQYF.

This chain joins TRBV18 and TRBJ2-2; D gene uncertain. V was shortened by 4 bases and J by 6 bases, with 9 bases between the two germline ends. The germline V gene encodes CDR1 KGHSH and CDR2 LQKENI. The CDR3 length is 13 residues. CDR3 bases: TGTGCCAGCTCACTCCTTTGGCCCGGGGAGCTGTTTTTT. It yields the protein CASSLLWPGELFF.

This clone appeared once. This chain uses TRBV27 with TRBJ1-2; maybe TRBD1 (6 bases). Between the trimmed V and J ends, which lost 0 bases and 8 bases, there was a span of 19 bases. The V gene's germline CDR1 is MNHEY and CDR2 SMNVEV (reference sequence). This CDR3 spans 16 amino acids. The CDR3 is CASSLSPGTPRLGYTF. CDR3 nucleotides: TGTGCCAGCAGTTTATCCCCCGGGACACCTAGACTGGGCTACACCTTC.

CDR3 sequence (DNA): TGTGCCAGCAGTCCCCCACAGGGGTTCTCTGGAAACACCATATATTTT. The encoded protein is CASSPPQGFSGNTIYF. This chain joins TRBV28 and TRBJ1-3; 7 bases are shared with TRBD1. The CDR3 length is 16 residues. Per germline, CDR1 MDHEN and CDR2 SYDVKM. V trimming: 5 bases; J trimming: 0 bases; junction bases outside the gene matches: 7.

V usage is TRBV5-1 and J usage is TRBJ2-4, with D tentatively TRBD1 (6 bases). This CDR3 has 15 residues. Germline CDR1 reads SGHRS; CDR2 reads YFSETQ. V lost 4 bases to trimming and J lost 8 bases, with 19 bases between them. The CDR3 protein is CASSRDGQIGDIQYF. As DNA, the CDR3 is TGCGCCAGCAGCCGAGACGGACAGATTGGTGACATTCAGTACTTC.

J is TRBJ2-7 and V is TRBV5-1; 7 positions agree with TRBD2. The CDR3 has 15 amino acids. Looked up from germline, CDR1 is SGHRS and CDR2 is YFSETQ. With 0 bases clipped from V and 3 bases from J, the junction kept 6 bases outside the gene matches. CDR3 residues: CASSLELATNYEQYF. CDR3 nucleotide sequence: TGCGCCAGCAGCTTGGAACTAGCGACCAACTACGAGCAGTACTTC.

This clone has a single count. This rearrangement joins TRBV15 to TRBJ2-4, with TRBD2 as a possible D gene (5 bases). This CDR3 spans 15 amino acids. V was cut by 0 bases and J by 6 bases, with 12 bases left in between. Germline V CDR1 and CDR2: LNHNV, YYDKDF (reference sequence). In DNA form, the CDR3 reads TGTGCCACCAGCAGAGACCCGGGATCCGGAAACATTCAGTACTTC. This translates into CATSRDPGSGNIQYF.

The V gene is TRBV2, the J gene TRBJ2-6; TRBD1 agrees at 7 bases. J lost 6 bases, V lost 8 bases, and 13 bases had no gene match. Germline V gene sequence: CDR1 SNHLY, CDR2 FYNNEI. The CDR3 has 16 residues. CDR3 amino acids: CASYARGRRVANVLTF. CDR3 sequence (DNA): TGTGCCAGCTATGCGAGGGGGCGTCGTGTGGCCAACGTCCTGACTTTC.

The CDR3 region has the DNA TGTGCCAGTAGGGGGCGGGAACTAAACTACGAGCAGTACTTC. Translating it yields CASRGRELNYEQYF. J is TRBJ2-7 and V is TRBV2, with D possibly TRBD1 on 7 matching bases. The V and J ends lost 9 bases and 3 bases respectively, with 18 bases between them. Germline V lookup: CDR1 SNHLY, CDR2 FYNNEI. The CDR3 length is 14 residues.

CDR3 protein: CASSFGAGSINEQFF. CDR3 bases: TGTGCCAGTAGTTTTGGAGCTGGATCTATCAATGAGCAGTTCTTC. V and J are TRBV19 and TRBJ2-1, with D uncertain. The length of the CDR3 is 15 residues. Trimming left V 5 bases short and J 6 bases short, with 17 bases between. Germline V lookup: CDR1 LNHDA, CDR2 SQIVND (reference sequence). Full variable domain (remainder filled in from reference TRBV19 and TRBJ2-1): DGGITQSPKYLFRKEGQNVTLSCEQNLNHDAMYWYRQDPGQGLRLIYYSQIVNDFQKGDIAEGYSVSREKKESFPLTVTSAQKNPTAFYLCASSFGAGSINEQFFGPGTRLTVL.

The V call is TRBV10-3, the J call TRBJ1-4; 8 positions match TRBD1. This CDR3 is 12 amino acids long. Germline V CDR1 and CDR2: ENHRY, SYGVKD. V was pared by 10 bases and J by 10 bases, with 8 bases of the junction left unmatched. DNA for the CDR3: TGTGCCACCCGGACAGGGACCGGAAAACTGTTTTTT. Its translation: CATRTGTGKLFF.

The chain employs TRBV28 and TRBJ2-3; 8 bases align to TRBD1. CDR3 size: 15 residues. After removal of 4 bases from V and 3 bases from J, the junction contained 6 bases not matched to a gene. Germline loops: CDR1 MDHEN, CDR2 SYDVKM. CDR3 DNA: TGTGCCAGCAGTTCAGGGGGCGCGGCGACAGATACGCAGTATTTT. It translates to CASSSGGAATDTQYF.

The chain recombines TRBV6-6 with TRBJ1-1, with D perhaps TRBD1 (6 bases). The CDR3 loop spans 12 amino acids. V lost 5 bases and J lost 4, with 8 bases in between. CDR1 and CDR2 from the germline V gene are MNHNY and SVGAGI (reference sequence). The CDR3 nucleotides read TGTGCCAGCAGTAAACAGGGCACTGAAGCTTTCTTT. It yields the protein CASSKQGTEAFF.

This clone has just one count. The chain carries TRBV5-1 and TRBJ1-1; 9 bases agree with TRBD1. The CDR3 contains 12 residues. Germline V gene data show CDR1 as SGHRS and CDR2 as YFSETQ. The V and J ends lost 7 bases and 8 bases, in that order; junction bases with no gene match: 6. The CDR3 loop is CASGQDRGEAFF. CDR3 in DNA: TGCGCCAGCGGACAGGACAGGGGAGAAGCTTTCTTT.

The chain has TRBV18 and TRBJ1-1; tentative D call: TRBD1 (6 bases). There are 16 residues in the CDR3. Trimming cost V 3 bases and J 1 base, with 15 bases left between them. Looked up from germline, CDR1 is KGHSH and CDR2 is LQKENI. This chain's CDR3 is CASSPQQGSRNTEAFF. DNA for the CDR3: TGTGCCAGCTCACCCCAACAGGGAAGTCGGAACACTGAAGCTTTCTTT.

The chain carries TRBV2 and TRBJ1-6; D is perhaps TRBD1 (5 bases). The germline gives CDR1 SNHLY, CDR2 FYNNEI. Trimming took off 3 bases at V and 10 bases at J, with 16 bases between the two ends. This CDR3 has 15 amino acids. The CDR3, as DNA: TGTGCCAGCAGTGATTGGGGGGGACGTGACTCACCCCTCCACTTT. Protein: CASSDWGGRDSPLHF.

In this sample, this clone turned up once. The chain carries TRBV27 and TRBJ1-1; a possible D gene is TRBD1 (5 bases). Germline assignment: CDR1 MNHEY and CDR2 SMNVEV (reference sequence). V dropped 3 bases and J dropped 7 bases, with 21 bases sitting between them. The CDR3 covers 16 residues. The CDR3 DNA follows: TGTGCCAGCAGTTTTATATTCTTAGGAGGGGTGAATGAAGCTTTCTTT. It encodes CASSFIFLGGVNEAFF.

J is TRBJ2-2 and V is TRBV3-1 (or the pseudogene TRBV3-2); 7 positions match TRBD2. The CDR3 sequence is 13 residues long. Germline lookup yields CDR1 LGHDT and CDR2 YNNKEL (reference sequence). Germline trimming cut 8 bases from V and 6 bases from J; bases unmatched to any gene: 6. CDR3 region: CASRTGGSGELFF. CDR3 nucleotide sequence: TGTGCCAGCCGGACCGGGGGGTCCGGGGAGCTGTTTTTT.

V is TRBV6-2 or TRBV6-3 and J is TRBJ2-3, with D tentatively TRBD2 (6 bases). Germline lookup yields CDR1 MNHEY and CDR2 SVGEGT. CDR3 length equals 15 residues. Trimming removed 2 bases at V and 3 bases at J, with 12 bases between. CDR3 nucleotides: TGTGCCAGCAGTTACGTACGGACTAAAACAGATACGCAGTATTTT. The encoded protein is CASSYVRTKTDTQYF.